This is a list of T cell receptor beta chains from one sample in a study of response to subunit inactivated influenza vaccine. MiXCR was run by TCRdb on the RT-PCR reads, yielding one entry per CDR3 protein. This sample yields 450,000 to 550,000 distinct CDR3 sequences, of which 25% are seen a single time; 1.5% to 2% belongs to the top ten. Material: CD4+ T cells sorted from PBMCs, obtained about 5 days after vaccination. The receptors shown here come from a man aged 50-60 years who received an inactivated influenza vaccine. Each CDR3 is given with its conserved first and last residue. D genes are given only for firm matches. Expanded clones are given a class, and other clones once, few, many or no size at all.

J gene: TRBJ2-7
V gene: TRBV3-1
clone size: few
D gene: NA
CDR3 DNA: TGTGCCAGCAGCCAAGATATTGGTCAAAGAGAGCAGTACTTC
CDR3 protein: CASSQDIGQREQYF

J gene: TRBJ2-1
V gene: TRBV2
clone size: few
D gene: TRBD2
CDR3 DNA: TGTGCCAGACAGGACACAGGACTAGCGGAATACAATGAGCAGTTCTTC
CDR3 protein: CARQDTGLAEYNEQFF

J gene: TRBJ2-7
V gene: TRBV19
clone size: NA
D gene: TRBD1
CDR3 DNA: TGTGCCAGTAGTATCAACAGGGGTGGCGAGCAGTACTTC
CDR3 protein: CASSINRGGEQYF

J gene: TRBJ2-7
V gene: TRBV7-9
clone size: NA
D gene: NA
CDR3 DNA: TGTGCCAGCAGCTTAGGGCGCGAGAGGTCCTACGAGCAGTACTTC
CDR3 protein: CASSLGRERSYEQYF

J gene: TRBJ2-1
V gene: TRBV4-3
clone size: many
D gene: TRBD2
CDR3 DNA: TGCGCCAGCAGCCAAGATTTAGTGACTAGCACGCACAATGAGCAGTTCTTC
CDR3 protein: CASSQDLVTSTHNEQFF

J gene: TRBJ2-3
V gene: TRBV5-4
clone size: few
D gene: TRBD2
CDR3 DNA: TGTGCCAGCAGCTTGCTAGCGGGAATCACAGATACGCAGTATTTT
CDR3 protein: CASSLLAGITDTQYF

J gene: TRBJ2-7
V gene: TRBV28
clone size: NA
D gene: TRBD1
CDR3 DNA: TGTGCCAGCACTCCCCCGGACAGGGGGTACGAGCAGTACTTC
CDR3 protein: CASTPPDRGYEQYF

J gene: TRBJ2-7
V gene: TRBV12-3/TRBV12-4
clone size: NA
D gene: TRBD1
CDR3 DNA: TGTGCCAGCAGTTTACAGGGGGATTTGTACGAGCAGTACTTC
CDR3 protein: CASSLQGDLYEQYF

J gene: TRBJ2-2
V gene: TRBV20-1
clone size: NA
D gene: TRBD2
CDR3 DNA: TGCAGTGCTAGGGCGACTAGCGGGAGCCCCACCGGGGAGCTGTTTTTT
CDR3 protein: CSARATSGSPTGELFF

J gene: TRBJ1-6
V gene: TRBV6-5
clone size: NA
D gene: TRBD1
CDR3 DNA: TGTGCCAGCAGTTACGGGGGGGGGACAGGTTTTAATTCACCCCTCCACTTT
CDR3 protein: CASSYGGGTGFNSPLHF

J gene: TRBJ2-7
V gene: TRBV25-1
clone size: few
D gene: NA
CDR3 DNA: TGTGCCAGCAGTGAGGGGGGGACAGGCAACAACGAGCAGTACTTC
CDR3 protein: CASSEGGTGNNEQYF

J gene: TRBJ1-4
V gene: TRBV3-1
clone size: NA
D gene: TRBD1
CDR3 DNA: TGTGCCAGCAGCCCTGGACAGGCCAGTAATGAAAAACTGTTTTTT
CDR3 protein: CASSPGQASNEKLFF

J gene: TRBJ1-1
V gene: TRBV5-1
clone size: NA
D gene: TRBD1
CDR3 DNA: TGCGCCAGCAGCACGCAGGGACAGTTGAACACTGAAGCTTTCTTT
CDR3 protein: CASSTQGQLNTEAFF

J gene: TRBJ2-3
V gene: TRBV3-1
clone size: NA
D gene: NA
CDR3 DNA: TGTGCCAGCAGCCCGGGGGCTTCAGATACGCAGTATTTT
CDR3 protein: CASSPGASDTQYF

J gene: TRBJ1-2
V gene: TRBV5-6
clone size: few
D gene: NA
CDR3 DNA: TGTGCCAGCAGCCACGACAGTATCTACTATGGCTACACCTTC
CDR3 protein: CASSHDSIYYGYTF

J gene: TRBJ1-4
V gene: TRBV16
clone size: NA
D gene: NA
CDR3 DNA: TGTGCCAGCAGCCATGGCCCTTCAACTAATGAAAAACTGTTTTTT
CDR3 protein: CASSHGPSTNEKLFF

J gene: TRBJ2-7
V gene: TRBV7-2
clone size: NA
D gene: NA
CDR3 DNA: TGTGCCAGCAGCTTAGGTCCCCGGAGGCACGAGCAGTACTTC
CDR3 protein: CASSLGPRRHEQYF

J gene: TRBJ1-2
V gene: TRBV4-3
clone size: NA
D gene: NA
CDR3 DNA: TGCGCCAGCAGCCACCCCGGAGGGCGGACGGGCTACACCTTC
CDR3 protein: CASSHPGGRTGYTF

J gene: TRBJ2-5
V gene: TRBV5-1
clone size: NA
D gene: TRBD1
CDR3 DNA: TGCGCCAGCAGTCTAACAGGGGTCCAAGAGACCCAGTACTTC
CDR3 protein: CASSLTGVQETQYF

J gene: TRBJ2-1
V gene: TRBV20-1
clone size: NA
D gene: TRBD2
CDR3 DNA: TGCAGTGCTAGTTATGGGACTAGCGGGAGTGGTGAGCAGTTCTTC
CDR3 protein: CSASYGTSGSGEQFF

J gene: TRBJ2-3
V gene: TRBV15
clone size: NA
D gene: NA
CDR3 DNA: TGTGCCACCAGCAGAGATAGGACAGTCACAGATACGCAGTATTTT
CDR3 protein: CATSRDRTVTDTQYF

J gene: TRBJ2-5
V gene: TRBV20-1
clone size: few
D gene: NA
CDR3 DNA: TGCAGTGCCCGACGGGGCAGCGAGACCCAGTACTTC
CDR3 protein: CSARRGSETQYF

J gene: TRBJ1-2
V gene: TRBV7-2
clone size: NA
D gene: NA
CDR3 DNA: TGTGCCAGCAGCTTAATTGGGGGGCGCGACTATGGCTACACCTTC
CDR3 protein: CASSLIGGRDYGYTF

J gene: TRBJ1-2
V gene: TRBV4-3
clone size: few
D gene: TRBD1
CDR3 DNA: TGCGCCAGCAGCCTCGTTATTATTACAGGGGAGAACTATGGCTACACCTTC
CDR3 protein: CASSLVIITGENYGYTF

J gene: TRBJ2-1
V gene: TRBV12-3/TRBV12-4
clone size: few
D gene: TRBD2
CDR3 DNA: TGTGCCATCCAACTACGGGGGGGCCTCAATGAGCAGTTCTTC
CDR3 protein: CAIQLRGGLNEQFF

J gene: TRBJ2-1
V gene: TRBV5-6
clone size: NA
D gene: NA
CDR3 DNA: TGTGCCAGCAGCTTGTTCGGGATCATGACCTACAATGAGCAGTTCTTC
CDR3 protein: CASSLFGIMTYNEQFF